The T cell receptor beta chain under discussion was sequenced for a study of blood T cell repertoires in COVID-19. The overall study: Some COVID-19 samples were acute and others convalescent; all came from the United States, Italy and Spain. Nucleic acid was either cDNA or gDNA, and it came from T cells, B-cell-depleted T cells, or PBMCs.

V lost 1 base and J lost 0; bases outside the gene matches: 1. Germline assignment: CDR1 SGHVS and CDR2 FQNEAQ. The CDR3 loop spans 17 amino acids. Authors' methods: Estimates of nucleated cell counts were drawn from the amplification of reference gene primers. Only in-frame clones appear in the TCRdb table, and some are missing; sequencing was by immunoSEQ multiplex PCR. V and J calls and clone size are copied from that table; D and trimming were computed from the DNA. This sample carries 300,000 or so clones, more than 80% of them seen once, and the ten largest clones take 3.7%. The clonotype was recovered from a woman aged 40 to 50 with acute or convalescent COVID-19. The sequencing sample was made of peripheral blood. The chain employs TRBV7-8 and TRBJ2-7, with 15 positions matching TRBD2. As DNA, the CDR3 is TGTGCCAGCAGCTTAGTGGGACTAGCGGGGGGCTCCTACGAGCAGTACGTC. Translating it yields CASSLVGLAGGSYEQYV.